Below are 8 T cell receptor beta chains sequenced from a single sample in a study of shared clonotypes between healthy human individuals. Some clones are missing from TCRdb's copy, which holds only in-frame ones; the method was immunoSEQ multiplex PCR. The table shows about 590,000 clones, with roughly 95% occurring only once. In the naive CD8 group, cells lacked CD45RO and were positively selected for CCR7, so terminally differentiated effector memory CD45RA+ cells were left out. Sequencing was done on a sample of naive CD8+ T cells sorted from blood. Receptor source: a woman under 40 in good health.

The chain couples TRBV6-5 to TRBJ2-7; D gene ambiguous. This CDR3 is built from 16 residues. V was pared by 0 bases and J by 2 bases, with 14 bases between. CDR1 and CDR2 from the germline V gene are MNHEY and SVGAGI. CDR3 amino acids: CASSYSNRLDPYEQYF. The CDR3, as DNA: TGTGCCAGCAGTTACTCTAACCGACTGGACCCCTACGAGCAGTACTTC.

The chain is built from TRBV28 and TRBJ2-7; D possibly corresponds to TRBD2 (7 bases). Germline CDR1 MDHEN, CDR2 SYDVKM. The CDR3 is made up of 14 amino acids. V lost 8 bases to trimming and J lost 2 bases, with 16 bases between them. This CDR3 is CASRGLAVAYEQYF. CDR3 sequence (DNA): TGTGCCAGCCGGGGGCTAGCGGTCGCCTACGAGCAGTACTTC.

The chain employs TRBV20-1 and TRBJ2-7; D not certain. V lost 4 bases and J lost 0, with 1 base in between. Looked up from germline, CDR1 is DFQATT and CDR2 is SNEGSKA (reference sequence). The CDR3 is 10 amino acids. The CDR3 loop reads CSAISYEQYF. In DNA, the CDR3 is TGCAGTGCTATCTCCTACGAGCAGTACTTC.

This CDR3 reads CASTVLGREGLAQYF. The CDR3 nucleotides read TGTGCCAGCACCGTCCTGGGGCGGGAGGGCCTTGCGCAGTATTTT. The rearrangement uses TRBV7-9 and TRBJ2-3, with 9 bases fitting TRBD2. J was trimmed by 10 bases and V by 7 bases; bases with no gene match: 15. Per the germline V gene, CDR1 is SEHNR and CDR2 is FQNEAQ (reference sequence). This CDR3 has 15 amino acids. The variable domain in full, with the rest retrieved from reference TRBV7-9 and TRBJ2-3, is DTGVSQNPRHKITKRGQNVTFRCDPISEHNRLYWYRQTLGQGPEFLTYFQNEAQLEKSRLLSDRFSAERPKGSFSTLEIQRTEQGDSAMYLCASTVLGREGLAQYFGPGTRLTVL.

V and J are TRBV28 and TRBJ1-4; D is undetermined. This CDR3 comprises 17 residues. Trimming pared 2 bases from V and 0 bases from J, leaving 13 bases between. Germline CDR1 is MDHEN and CDR2 is SYDVKM. In DNA, the CDR3 is TGTGCCAGCAGTTTACTTACGCTCACTGCAACTAATGAAAAACTGTTTTTT. Its translation is CASSLLTLTATNEKLFF.

The chain couples TRBV7-6 to TRBJ2-1; TRBD2 matches 9 bases. V gave up 3 bases and J gave up 4 bases; unmatched junction bases: 4. The CDR3 spans 15 residues. The germline V gene has CDR1 SGHVS and CDR2 FNYEAQ. CDR3 sequence reads: CASSFLTSGYNEQFF. CDR3 in DNA: TGTGCCAGCAGCTTTCTGACTAGCGGATACAATGAGCAGTTCTTC.

The CDR3 loop is CASSKHPTGQPQHF. DNA of the CDR3: TGCGCCAGCAGCAAACACCCTACTGGGCAGCCCCAGCATTTT. The rearrangement joins TRBV4-1 to TRBJ1-5; D gene ambiguous. The CDR3 extends over 14 amino acids. CDR1 is MGHRA and CDR2 is YSYEKL in the germline V gene. Trimming took off 5 bases at V and 7 bases at J, with 15 bases between the two ends.

The chain joins TRBV7-8 to TRBJ2-7; D gene ambiguous. The germline V gene encodes CDR1 SGHVS and CDR2 FQNEAQ. The CDR3 runs to 16 residues. V dropped 6 bases and J dropped 1 base, with 19 bases sitting between them. The CDR3 loop reads CASSSPSRQSSYEQYF. CDR3 coding DNA: TGTGCCAGCAGTTCCCCCTCGAGGCAGTCGTCCTACGAGCAGTACTTC.